This TCR beta chain derives from a study of human T cells and chemical hapten exposure. Overall study results and limits: With DPC sensitization, TCRs exceeding 1 in 1000 frequency showed no change. Positively correlated with patch test score were the counts of PT1 expanded TCRs.

MiXCR, applied by TCRdb to the RACE reads, yields one record per CDR3 protein. The sample has some 120,000 distinct CDR3 sequences, about 12% seen once; the top ten hold about 1.4%. This CDR3 is 13 amino acids long. Germline lookup yields CDR1 SGHNT and CDR2 YENEEA. Concerning this clonotype itself: The antigen is not known. One junction end does not reproduce the germline sequence, and a read error may be involved.

The time point here: patch test 1, 2 weeks after DPC sensitization. Treatment indicated: therapeutic diphenylcyclopropenone sensitization with weekly scalp DPC. V gene TRBV11-3 combines with J gene TRBJ1-1; D is unresolved. The sequenced sample was whole blood, obtained in connection with sensitization to the hapten diphenylcyclopropenone (DPC). The receptor was isolated from a woman aged 45-59 years with alopecia areata. Some clones in this sample may be carry-over from other donors' samples. CDR3 loop: CGSSIGMNTEAFF. DNA for the CDR3: TGTGGCAGCAGCATCGGTATGAACACTGAAGCTTTCTTT. Supplemented by reference TRBV11-3 and TRBJ1-1, the full variable domain reads EAGVVQSPRYKIIEKKQPVAFWCNPISGHNTLYWYLQNLGQGPELLIRYENEEAVDDSQLPKDRFSAERLKGVDSTLKIQPAELGDSAVYLCGSSIGMNTEAFFGQGTRLTVV.